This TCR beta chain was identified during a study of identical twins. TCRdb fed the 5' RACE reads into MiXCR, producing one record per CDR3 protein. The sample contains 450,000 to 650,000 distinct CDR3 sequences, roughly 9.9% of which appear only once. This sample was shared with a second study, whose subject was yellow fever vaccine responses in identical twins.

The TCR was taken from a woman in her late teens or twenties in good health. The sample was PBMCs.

DNA for the CDR3: TGTGCCAGCAACCCAGGATCCCCCAACAATGAGCAGTTCTTC. This translates into CASNPGSPNNEQFF. The chain couples TRBV27 to TRBJ2-1; no firm D call. The CDR3 runs 14 residues. Between the trimmed V and J ends, which lost 7 bases and 5 bases, there was a span of 15 bases. In germline, CDR1 is MNHEY, CDR2 SMNVEV (reference sequence).